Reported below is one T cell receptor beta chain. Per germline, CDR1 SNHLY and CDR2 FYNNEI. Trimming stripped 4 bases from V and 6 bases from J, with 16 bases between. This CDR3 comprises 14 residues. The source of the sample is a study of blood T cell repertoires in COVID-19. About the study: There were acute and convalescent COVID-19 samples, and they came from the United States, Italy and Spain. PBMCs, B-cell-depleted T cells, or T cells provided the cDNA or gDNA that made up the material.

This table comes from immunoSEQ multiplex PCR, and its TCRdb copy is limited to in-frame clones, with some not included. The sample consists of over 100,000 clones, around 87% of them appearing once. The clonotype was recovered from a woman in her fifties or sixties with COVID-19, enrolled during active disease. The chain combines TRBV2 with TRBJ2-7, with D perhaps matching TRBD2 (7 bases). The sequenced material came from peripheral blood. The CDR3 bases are TGTGCCAGCAGTGTAGAGGCAGGGGAGGGCGAGCAGTACTTC. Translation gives CASSVEAGEGEQYF.